This T cell receptor beta chain was sequenced during a study of T-cell reconstitution after alpha-beta-depleted transplantation in children (dated by TCRdb to 2015 to 2016). The study in broad terms: T-cell immune reconstitution after TCRalphabeta/CD19-depleted allogeneic hematopoietic cell transplantation in children was quantitatively tracked in the study by means of TCR repertoire profiling. General conclusions and limits of the study: In some patients, high TCRbeta diversity at day 60 was attributed to recipient T cells and intrathymic progenitors that had survived conditioning. The apparently early alphabetaT-cell count recovery about two months after transplant was reportedly dependent on only several hundred rapidly expanded clones derived from non-depleted graft cells. Over subsequent months, a decline in hyperexpanded clone frequencies was noted, and after one year, T-cell counts and TCRbeta diversity were mostly ascribed to newly produced T cells.

Turning to this clonotype: No cognate antigen has been identified for it. Base qualities are missing; no much larger clone stands one base away.

The treatment or condition label, read with the paper, signifies: allogeneic hematopoietic cell transplantation with graft depleted of TCRalphabeta T cells and CD19 B cells. Transplant recipients were children who received TCRalphabeta/CD19-depleted allogeneic hematopoietic cell grafts. The method was PCR. Sequencing was performed on an Illumina HiSeq 2500. TCR libraries were prepared with molecular barcoding, using unique molecular identifiers to normalize TCRbeta repertoire quantification. Using fastp trimming at Q25 and MiXCR clonotype assembly, TCRdb reanalyzed the public sequencing data and kept in-frame beta chains. Each entry is one CDR3 protein sequence, shown with its most common DNA and genes. Counted in this sample were approximately 630,000 distinct CDR3 sequences; under 15% of them appeared once. The top ten clonotypes cover about 0.77% of the sample. Reading from cysteine to phenylalanine, the CDR3 counts 17 amino acids. Kept here is only the CDR3 DNA, which spans 51 bases and is read in frame from base 1. Looking up the germline V gene yields CDR1 SGDLS and CDR2 YYNGEE. V drops 0 bases and J drops 11 bases, leaving 26 bases in between.

Material: PBMCs, obtained before TCRalphabeta/CD19-depleted stem cell transplant. This receptor was taken from a girl aged 2 to 9 with congenital amegakaryocytic thrombocytopenia, due to receive a stem cell transplant. The chain uses TRBV9 and TRBJ1-2; the D gene identity is not certain. The CDR3 reads CASSVDGSGRLDRRYTF. Read as DNA, the sequence is TGTGCCAGCAGCGTAGATGGATCCGGACGGCTCGATCGGCGTTACACCTTC.